This T cell receptor (beta chain) derives from a study of blood T cells in healthy people across ages (dated by TCRdb to between 2014 and 2016). Study-wide context: In model experiments, template switching captured roughly one uniquely barcoded TCR beta cDNA molecule for every two T cells. Age-related changes in TCR beta repertoire diversity were measured in the study by deep sequencing normalized with unique cDNA molecular identifiers. For two donors (one aged 18 to 30 and one aged 80 or older), the study analyzed two additional independent replicas of 1 million unique cDNA reads from the same blood draw. To avoid experimental bias, donors of different ages were spread randomly across the sequencing lanes. Four age groups were formed from the donors: young (average 16 years), middle-aged (more than 35), aged (more than 55) and long-lived (around 82).

In the case of this clonotype: No cognate antigen has been identified for it. It has no much larger one-base neighbor in the sample; base qualities were not kept.

The library was generated by 5' RACE. Sequencing was performed on an Illumina HiSeq 2500. A second PCR of about 6 to 11 cycles was run with a J-beta primer mix and a sample-barcoded 5' primer. Each TCR beta cDNA molecule received a unique molecular identifier from a template-switch 5' adaptor carrying 12 random nucleotides. At least 2.5 million CDR3-containing paired-end reads were obtained from each sample. All of the RNA was converted into first-strand cDNA using the Mint cDNA synthesis kit, with a TRBC-specific oligonucleotide serving as the primer. Following uracil-DNA glycosylase treatment, all cDNA underwent a first 18-cycle PCR with the universal primers M1SS and BC2_uni_R. Per the authors' processing: Each sample was normalized by randomly selecting 1 million high-quality reads, each carrying a distinct molecular identifier. Instead of being binned into consensus sequences, reads that shared molecular identifiers were thrown out. MiTCR, run with a Q25 quality threshold and the strictest error-elimination algorithm, handled CDR3 identification, clonotype clustering and error correction. A nonparametric unseen species model using Euler transformation provided a lower-bound estimate of total TCR beta diversity. TCRdb trimmed public reads at Q25 via fastp, called clones via MiXCR and kept in-frame beta chains. Each CDR3 protein appears once, grouped with its most common genes and DNA. The V and J calls, along with clone size, are taken from TCRdb and not from the paper's own processing. The sample table holds about 640,000 distinct CDR3 sequences, of which about 53% were seen once. The top ten hold over 35% of the sample.

For CDR1 and CDR2, the germline V gene (reference sequence) lists DFQATT and SNEGSKA. The CDR3 covers 14 residues, taking in both the cysteine and the phenylalanine. CDR3 DNA is the only sequence kept; it has 42 bases, read in frame from the first base. V lost 3 bases and J lost 4 bases, and the count of bases not matched to a germline gene is 7. Summary of the overall study and its limitations: Observed TCR beta diversity correlated strongly with the percentage of naive T cells measured by flow cytometry. Compared with the aged group, the long-lived group had more naive CD4+ T cells, fewer expanded clones and increased TCR diversity, a pattern suggesting age selection. Observed TCR beta diversity per million T cells fell roughly linearly with age, and a significant reduction was already apparent by age around 40. Conclusive comparison of naive and antigen-experienced compartments was prevented by the profiling of bulk unsorted PBMCs. Estimates of total diversity based on one million sequenced T cells were regarded as lower bounds and as underestimates. Donor CMV infection status was unknown, potentially confounding age-related changes in expanded clonotypes.

Donors were 40 or so systemically healthy Caucasian individuals from Russia aged roughly 6 to 95 years. Each donor gave 9.5 to 10 milliliters of peripheral blood, drawn into EDTA-treated Vacutainer tubes. Ficoll-Paque density-gradient centrifugation was used to isolate PBMCs, with at least 6 million per sample. Total RNA was extracted from PBMCs with Trizol reagent, with at least 6 micrograms obtained per sample. For every donor, an aliquot of PBMCs went through flow cytometry to measure the percentages of naive CD45RAhigh/CD27high T cells. The source material was blood. The TCR sequence derives from a man in his 60s in good health. In this chain, TRBV20-1 is recombined with TRBJ1-2, and TRBD1 matches 8 of the central bases. The CDR3 reads as follows: CSASSQGALYGYTF. The DNA sequence is given as TGCAGTGCTAGTAGCCAGGGGGCACTCTATGGCTACACCTTC.